Included here is one T cell receptor beta chain sequence, with context. It has no known antigen specificity. This sample is part of a study of CXCR3-negative and CXCR3-positive naive CD8 T cells (dated by TCRdb to the late 2010s). Regarding the study in general: In total, some 130 million TRB reads were obtained, corresponding to roughly 1.5 +/- 0.3 million reads per library. Data from roughly twelve donors, pooled across two independent experiments, went into the diversity and physicochemical repertoire analyses. TRBV-TRBJ cluster analysis included naive subsets from a handful of donors and memory cells from 3 donors.

Each CD8+ T cell subset was flow-sorted in triplicate, and 300,000 or so cells per subset were placed directly into RLT lysis buffer. To exclude memory contaminants, naive CD8+ T cells were stringently defined as CD45RO-CCR7+CD27+CD95-. Standard density gradient centrifugation was used to isolate peripheral blood mononuclear cells from buffy coats. A FACSAria III was used to flow-sort naive CXCR3-negative and CXCR3-positive CD8+ T cells. Total RNA was extracted from sorted cells with an RNeasy Mini Kit. CDR1 and CDR2, per the germline V gene (reference sequence), are DFQATT and SNEGSKA. Taken from cysteine to phenylalanine, the CDR3 has 15 residues. DNA was not recorded. General findings and caveats noted by the study authors: Both naive subsets had comparably high repertoire diversity, while memory CD8+ T cells had much lower repertoire diversity. TRB CDR3s from CXCR3-positive naive cells showed higher hydrophobicity (lower Kidera factor 4), lower energy, and higher strength and volume indices than CXCR3-negative naive cells. Surface CD5, linked to self-reactivity in mice, was comparable between naive subsets; TCR interaction strength was therefore also inferred from TRB CDR3 physicochemical properties. Because CXCR3 expression was partially decreased after cryopreservation, freshly isolated PBMCs were used for most assays. Similar TRBV-TRBJ usage was shown by naive CXCR3-negative and CXCR3-positive cells from the same donor, whereas distinct patterns were shown by memory cells.

TCRdb records NextSeq 550 as the sequencer. The Human TCR Profiling Kit (MiLaboratory) was used to make UMI-labeled 5' RACE TRB cDNA libraries. The full amount of extracted RNA was used for cDNA synthesis, and the full amount of resulting cDNA was used for PCR amplification. The libraries were made side by side, with each library going through the same number of PCR cycles. Processing in the source paper ran as follows. With a requirement of at least two reads per UMI, MIGEC and MiXCR extracted about 50,000 +/- 10,000 unique UMI-labeled TRB cDNA molecules per library. On average, about 40,000 +/- 10,000 functional in-frame TRB CDR3 nucleotide clonotypes lacking stop codons were found per library. After downsampling to 5000 UMI-labeled TRB molecules per sample, diversity metrics such as normalized Shannon-Wiener and Chao1 were calculated in VDJtools. VDJtools computed clonotype-size-weighted physicochemical properties of the central five CDR3 residues: interaction energy, strength, volume and Kidera factor 4. After reprocessing by TCRdb, each CDR3 protein sequence is one entry, and no DNA is given. The V and J calls come from TCRdb's annotation, not from the publication. This sample's listing comprises approximately 100,000 distinct CDR3 sequences. The ten largest clones take up around 0.36% of the sample.

The chain was built from TRBV20-1 and TRBJ1-3. The source is a human donor in good health. Some clones in this sample may be carry-over from other donors' samples. The sequenced sample was naive CXCR3+ CD8+ T cells from blood. The cell subset or site label here, explained by the study, means: CD45RO-CCR7+CD27+CD95- naive CD8+ T cells expressing CXCR3 (TNR3+). The CDR3 loop reads CSARDGLFSGNTIYF.